This T cell receptor beta chain appears in the sequencing data of a study of blood T cell repertoires in COVID-19. Across the whole study: Samples taken during acute and convalescent COVID-19 were collected in the United States, Italy and Spain. PBMCs, B-cell-depleted T cells, or T cells were the source of the cDNA or gDNA that made up the material.

In the authors' workflow: Reference gene primers were amplified, and this amplification served to estimate nucleated cell counts. Assay: immunoSEQ multiplex PCR; the TCRdb copy retains only in-frame clones and omits some. V, J and clone size are taken as reported in that table, and D and trimming were inferred from the DNA itself. In the table there are around 160,000 clones, 82% of which are singletons. V shed 4 bases, J shed 1 base, and the junction held 4 bases outside the gene matches. The CDR3 is 14 residues long. Germline CDR1 reads SGHNT; CDR2 reads YYREEE (reference sequence). Sequenced sample: peripheral blood. This chain uses TRBV5-4 with TRBJ2-5, with 7 bases aligning to TRBD1. This receptor was obtained from a human donor with acute or convalescent COVID-19. The donor label of this sample is uncertain. This CDR3 is CASSADRVQETQYF. The CDR3 region has the DNA TGTGCCAGCAGCGCCGACAGGGTCCAAGAGACCCAGTACTTC.